This TCR beta chain was sequenced for a study of blood T cell repertoires in COVID-19. For the study at large: Sites in the United States, Italy and Spain provided acute and convalescent COVID-19 samples. PBMCs, B-cell-depleted T cells, or T cells provided the cDNA or gDNA that made up the material.

The CDR3 has 14 amino acids. V was clipped by 2 bases and J by 7 bases, with 13 bases between them. Germline CDR1 and CDR2: SGHRS and YFSETQ. Per the authors' pipeline: Amplifying reference gene primers gave estimates of nucleated cell counts. TCRdb's table, derived via immunoSEQ multiplex PCR, lists solely in-frame clones and lacks some. The V and J calls and clone size were taken over from that table, and D and trimming were inferred from the DNA. Here the sample spans under 200,000 clones, around 83% being singletons. Sample: peripheral blood. The gene calls are TRBV5-1 and TRBJ2-1, with D possibly matching TRBD1 (6 bases). This receptor was obtained from a man between 35 and 55 years old with acute or convalescent COVID-19. This CDR3 is CASSLSTGYNEQFF. CDR3 coding DNA: TGCGCCAGCAGCTTATCGACAGGATATAATGAGCAGTTCTTC.